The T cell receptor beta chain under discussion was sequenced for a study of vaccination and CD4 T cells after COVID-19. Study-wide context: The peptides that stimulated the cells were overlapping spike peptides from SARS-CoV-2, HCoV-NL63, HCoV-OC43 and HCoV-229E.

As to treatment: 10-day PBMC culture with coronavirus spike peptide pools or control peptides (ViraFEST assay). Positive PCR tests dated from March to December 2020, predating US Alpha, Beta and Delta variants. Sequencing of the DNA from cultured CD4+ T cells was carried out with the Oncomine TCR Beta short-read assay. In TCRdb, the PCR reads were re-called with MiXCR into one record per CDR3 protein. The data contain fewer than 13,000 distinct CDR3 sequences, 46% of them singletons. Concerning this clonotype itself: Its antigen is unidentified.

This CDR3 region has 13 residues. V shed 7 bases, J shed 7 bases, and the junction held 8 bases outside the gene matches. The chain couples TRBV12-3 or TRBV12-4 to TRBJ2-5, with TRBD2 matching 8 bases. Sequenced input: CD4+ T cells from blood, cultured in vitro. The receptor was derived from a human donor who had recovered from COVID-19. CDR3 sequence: CASTPSRGGTQYF. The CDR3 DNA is TGTGCCAGCACCCCCTCACGGGGGGGGACCCAGTACTTC.